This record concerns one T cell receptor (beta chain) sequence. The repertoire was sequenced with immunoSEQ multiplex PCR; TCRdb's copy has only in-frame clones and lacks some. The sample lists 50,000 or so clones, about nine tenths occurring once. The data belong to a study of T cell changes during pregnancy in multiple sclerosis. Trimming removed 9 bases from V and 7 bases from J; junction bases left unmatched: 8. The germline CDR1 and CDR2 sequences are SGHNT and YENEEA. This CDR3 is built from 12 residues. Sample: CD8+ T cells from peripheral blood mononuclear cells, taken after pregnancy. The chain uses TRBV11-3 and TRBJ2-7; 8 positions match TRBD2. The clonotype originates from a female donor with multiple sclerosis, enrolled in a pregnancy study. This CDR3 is CASSGGPGEQYF. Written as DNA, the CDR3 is TGTGCCAGTTCGGGGGGGCCGGGAGAGCAGTACTTC.